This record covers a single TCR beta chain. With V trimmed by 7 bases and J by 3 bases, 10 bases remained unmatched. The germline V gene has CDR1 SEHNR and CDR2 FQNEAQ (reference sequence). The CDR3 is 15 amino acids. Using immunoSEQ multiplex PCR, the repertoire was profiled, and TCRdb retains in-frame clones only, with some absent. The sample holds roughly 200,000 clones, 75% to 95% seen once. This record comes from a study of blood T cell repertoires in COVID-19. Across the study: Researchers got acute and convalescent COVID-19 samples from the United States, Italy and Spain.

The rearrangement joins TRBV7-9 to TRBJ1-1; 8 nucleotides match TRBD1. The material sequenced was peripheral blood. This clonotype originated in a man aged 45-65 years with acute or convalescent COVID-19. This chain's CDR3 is CASIQLTGGDTEAFF. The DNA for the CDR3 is TGTGCCAGCATCCAACTCACAGGGGGGGACACTGAAGCTTTCTTT.